This TCR beta chain was sequenced for a study of blood T cell repertoires in COVID-19. Looked up from germline, CDR1 is LGHDT and CDR2 is YNNKEL (reference sequence). The CDR3 consists of 12 residues. Trimming took 4 bases from V and 5 from J, leaving 8 bases between them. In the original workflow: Reference gene primer amplification gave nucleated cell count estimates. Clones were read by immunoSEQ multiplex PCR, and TCRdb kept only the in-frame ones, dropping some. V, J and clone size are taken as reported in that table, and D and trimming were inferred from the DNA itself. The sample has over 80,000 clones, around four fifths seen once.

This rearrangement joins TRBV3-1 (or the pseudogene TRBV3-2) to TRBJ2-5; the D is unclear. The sequence came from a woman aged 55-69 years with acute or convalescent COVID-19. The sequenced sample consisted of peripheral blood. CDR3 bases: TGTGCCAGCAGCCCTGGGCTGGAGACCCAGTACTTC. Protein sequence: CASSPGLETQYF.